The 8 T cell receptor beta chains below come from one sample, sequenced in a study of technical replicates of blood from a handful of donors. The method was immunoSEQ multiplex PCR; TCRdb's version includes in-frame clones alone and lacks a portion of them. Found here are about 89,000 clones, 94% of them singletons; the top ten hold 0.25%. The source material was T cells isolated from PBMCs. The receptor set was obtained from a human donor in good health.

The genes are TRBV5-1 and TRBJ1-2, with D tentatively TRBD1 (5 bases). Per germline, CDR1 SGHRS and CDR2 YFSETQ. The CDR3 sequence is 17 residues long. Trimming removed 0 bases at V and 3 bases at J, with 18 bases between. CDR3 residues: CASSLVGLGGSDYGYTF. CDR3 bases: TGCGCCAGCAGCTTGGTGGGTCTGGGGGGTTCGGACTATGGCTACACCTTC.

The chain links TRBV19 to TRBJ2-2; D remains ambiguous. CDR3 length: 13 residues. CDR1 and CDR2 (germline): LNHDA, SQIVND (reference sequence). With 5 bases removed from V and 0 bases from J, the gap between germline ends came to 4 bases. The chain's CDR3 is CASSRTNTGELFF. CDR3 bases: TGTGCCAGTAGTCGTACGAACACCGGGGAGCTGTTTTTT.

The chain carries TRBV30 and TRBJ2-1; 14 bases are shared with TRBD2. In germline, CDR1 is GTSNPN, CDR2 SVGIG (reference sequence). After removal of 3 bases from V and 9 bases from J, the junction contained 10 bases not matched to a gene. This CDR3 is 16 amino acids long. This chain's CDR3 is CAWRPRGLAGGGEQFF. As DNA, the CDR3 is TGTGCCTGGAGGCCTCGCGGACTAGCGGGGGGCGGTGAGCAGTTCTTC.

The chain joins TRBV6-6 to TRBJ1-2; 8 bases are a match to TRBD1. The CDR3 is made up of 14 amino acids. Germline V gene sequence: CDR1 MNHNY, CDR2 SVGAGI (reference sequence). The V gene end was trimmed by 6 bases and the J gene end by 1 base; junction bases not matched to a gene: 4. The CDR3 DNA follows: TGTGCCAGCAGACAACAGGGGGATAACTATGGCTACACCTTC. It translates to CASRQQGDNYGYTF.

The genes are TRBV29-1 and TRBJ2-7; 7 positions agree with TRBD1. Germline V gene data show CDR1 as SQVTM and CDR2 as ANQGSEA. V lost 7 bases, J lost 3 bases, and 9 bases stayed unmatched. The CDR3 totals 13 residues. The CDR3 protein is CSAGKGQLYEQYF. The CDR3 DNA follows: TGCAGCGCAGGGAAGGGACAGCTCTACGAGCAGTACTTC.

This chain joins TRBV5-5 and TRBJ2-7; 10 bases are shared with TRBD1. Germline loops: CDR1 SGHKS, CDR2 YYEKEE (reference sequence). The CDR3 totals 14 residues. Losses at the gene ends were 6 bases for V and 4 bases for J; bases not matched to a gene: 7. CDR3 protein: CASTPGQGLYEQYF. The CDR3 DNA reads TGTGCCAGCACCCCGGGACAGGGGCTTTACGAGCAGTACTTC.

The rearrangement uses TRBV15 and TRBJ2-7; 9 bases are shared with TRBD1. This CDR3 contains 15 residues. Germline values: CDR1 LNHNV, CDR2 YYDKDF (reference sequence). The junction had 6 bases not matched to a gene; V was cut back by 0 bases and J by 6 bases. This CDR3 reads CATSRDPDRGLEQYF. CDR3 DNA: TGTGCCACCAGCAGAGACCCGGACAGGGGCCTCGAGCAGTACTTC.

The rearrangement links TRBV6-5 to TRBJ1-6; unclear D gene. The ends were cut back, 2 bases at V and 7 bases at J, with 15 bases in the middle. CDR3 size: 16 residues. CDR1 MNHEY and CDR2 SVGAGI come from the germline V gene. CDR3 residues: CASSYDPGVKNSPLHF. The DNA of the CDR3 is TGTGCCAGCAGTTACGACCCCGGGGTAAAAAATTCACCCCTCCACTTT.